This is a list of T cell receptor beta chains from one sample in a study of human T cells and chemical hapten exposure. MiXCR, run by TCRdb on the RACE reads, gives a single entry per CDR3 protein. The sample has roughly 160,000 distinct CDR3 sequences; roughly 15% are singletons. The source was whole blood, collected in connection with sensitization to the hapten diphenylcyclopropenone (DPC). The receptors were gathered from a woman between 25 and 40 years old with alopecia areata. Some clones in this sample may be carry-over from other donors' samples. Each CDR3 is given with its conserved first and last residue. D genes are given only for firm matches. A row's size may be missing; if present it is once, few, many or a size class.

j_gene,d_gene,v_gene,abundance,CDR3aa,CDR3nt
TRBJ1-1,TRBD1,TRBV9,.,CTSSVSGQGMSGTEAFF,TGTACCAGCAGCGTTTCGGGACAGGGAATGTCAGGCACTGAAGCTTTCTTT
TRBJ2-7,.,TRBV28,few,CASSLPRYEQYF,TGTGCCAGCAGTTTACCTAGGTACGAGCAGTACTTC
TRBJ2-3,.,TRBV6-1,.,CASSVSRADTQYF,TGTGCCAGCAGTGTTTCAAGGGCAGATACGCAGTATTTT
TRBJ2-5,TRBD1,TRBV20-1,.,CSANPGQAETQYF,TGCAGTGCCAACCCCGGACAGGCGGAGACCCAGTACTTC
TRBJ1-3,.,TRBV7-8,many,CASSLETGGNTIYF,TGTGCCAGCAGCTTAGAAACCGGTGGAAACACCATATATTTT
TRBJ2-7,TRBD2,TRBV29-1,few,CSVGTSGAYEQYF,TGCAGCGTCGGGACTAGCGGTGCCTACGAGCAGTACTTC
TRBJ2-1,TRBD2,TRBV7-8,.,CASRTHWLAGRNEQFF,TGTGCCAGCAGGACCCATTGGCTAGCGGGAAGGAATGAGCAGTTCTTC
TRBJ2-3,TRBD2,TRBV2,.,CASSEAGLAGDTQYF,TGTGCCAGCAGTGAAGCGGGACTAGCGGGAGATACGCAGTATTTT
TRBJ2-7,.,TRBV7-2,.,CASSFVGPTYEQYF,TGTGCCAGCAGCTTTGTGGGACCAACCTACGAGCAGTACTTC
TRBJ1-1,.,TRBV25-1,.,CASTRPDRANTEAFF,TGTGCCAGCACTCGACCGGACAGAGCGAACACTGAAGCTTTCTTT
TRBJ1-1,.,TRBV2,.,CASSEVRVLNTEAFF,TGTGCCAGCAGTGAGGTTAGGGTTTTGAACACTGAAGCTTTCTTT
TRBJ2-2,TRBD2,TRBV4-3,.,CASSLRTSGNTGELFF,TGCGCCAGCAGCCTTCGGACTAGCGGCAACACCGGGGAGCTGTTTTTT
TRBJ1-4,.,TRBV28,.,CASSSRTNEKLFF,TGTGCCAGCAGTTCCCGAACTAATGAAAAACTGTTTTTT
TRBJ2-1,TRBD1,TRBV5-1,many,CASSFTGASLGDEQFF,TGCGCCAGCAGCTTCACAGGGGCTTCTTTAGGGGATGAGCAGTTCTTC
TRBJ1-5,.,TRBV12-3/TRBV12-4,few,CASSRGYQPQHF,TGTGCCAGCAGTCGGGGTTATCAGCCCCAGCATTTT
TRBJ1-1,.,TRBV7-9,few,CASSPHRAVNTEAFF,TGTGCCAGCAGCCCCCACAGGGCCGTGAACACTGAAGCTTTCTTT
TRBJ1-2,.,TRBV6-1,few,CASSRGPGGEGYTF,TGTGCCAGCAGTCGAGGGCCGGGAGGAGAAGGCTACACCTTC
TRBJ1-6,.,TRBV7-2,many,CASSLDPARSPLHF,TGTGCCAGCAGCTTAGACCCAGCACGTTCACCCCTCCACTTT
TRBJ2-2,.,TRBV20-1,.,CSARDLSGELFF,TGCAGTGCTAGAGATTTGTCCGGGGAGCTGTTTTTT
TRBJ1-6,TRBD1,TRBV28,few,CASSPRTGFGSPLHF,TGTGCCAGCAGTCCCCGGACAGGTTTTGGTTCACCCCTCCACTTT
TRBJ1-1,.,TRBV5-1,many,CASSLTGQTEAFF,TGCGCCAGCAGCTTGACGGGGCAAACTGAAGCTTTCTTT
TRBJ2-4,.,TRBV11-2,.,CASSLRTIAKNIQYF,TGTGCCAGCAGCTTAAGGACAATAGCCAAAAACATTCAGTACTTC
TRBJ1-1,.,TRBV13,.,CASSLVSGGATEAFF,TGTGCCAGCAGCTTAGTTTCAGGCGGGGCCACTGAAGCTTTCTTT
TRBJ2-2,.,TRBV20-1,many,CSARTVNTGELFF,TGCAGTGCAAGGACAGTTAACACCGGGGAGCTGTTTTTT
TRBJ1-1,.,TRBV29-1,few,CSVAVTAMNTEAFF,TGCAGCGTTGCAGTGACAGCCATGAACACTGAAGCTTTCTTT
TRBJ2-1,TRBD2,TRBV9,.,CASSVGLAGDLNEQFF,TGTGCCAGCAGCGTAGGACTAGCGGGAGACTTGAATGAGCAGTTCTTC
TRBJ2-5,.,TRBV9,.,CASSKPGLHPPGTQYF,TGTGCCAGCAGCAAACCGGGACTTCATCCGCCCGGGACCCAGTACTTC
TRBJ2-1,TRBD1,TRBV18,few,CASSPGTGNNEQFF,TGTGCCAGCTCACCCGGGACAGGGAACAATGAGCAGTTCTTC
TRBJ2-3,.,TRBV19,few,CASSREEAQLDTQYF,TGTGCCAGTAGTAGAGAGGAGGCACAGCTAGATACGCAGTATTTT
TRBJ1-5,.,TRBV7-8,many,CASSLGRGSNQPQHF,TGTGCCAGCAGCTTAGGGCGGGGGAGCAATCAGCCCCAGCATTTT
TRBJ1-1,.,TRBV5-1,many,CASSLFRGGTEAFF,TGCGCCAGCAGCTTGTTCAGAGGGGGAACTGAAGCTTTCTTT
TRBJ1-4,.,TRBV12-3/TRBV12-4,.,CASSKRATNEKLFF,TGTGCCAGCAGTAAGCGGGCAACTAATGAAAAACTGTTTTTT
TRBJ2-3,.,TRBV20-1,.,CSATRGFPDTQYF,TGCAGTGCCACTAGAGGGTTCCCAGATACGCAGTATTTT
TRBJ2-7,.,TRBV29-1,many,CSAGTEPYEQYF,TGCAGCGCCGGGACGGAGCCCTACGAGCAGTACTTC
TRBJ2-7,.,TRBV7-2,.,CASSSSGQSYEQYF,TGTGCCAGCAGTTCCTCCGGCCAGTCCTACGAGCAGTACTTC
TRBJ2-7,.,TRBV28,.,CASSLGVLYEQYF,TGTGCCAGCAGTTTAGGGGTCTTGTACGAGCAGTACTTC
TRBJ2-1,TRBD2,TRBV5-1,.,CASSLESGGYEQFF,TGCGCCAGCAGCTTGGAGTCGGGAGGTTATGAGCAGTTCTTC
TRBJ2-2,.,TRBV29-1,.,CSVGQATGELFF,TGCAGCGTTGGGCAGGCCACCGGGGAGCTGTTTTTT
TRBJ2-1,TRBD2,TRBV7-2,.,CASSPSGGKYNEQFF,TGTGCCAGCAGCCCTAGCGGGGGGAAGTACAATGAGCAGTTCTTC
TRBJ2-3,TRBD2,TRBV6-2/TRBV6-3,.,CASTSGRAGTDTQYF,TGTGCCAGCACTAGCGGGAGGGCCGGCACAGATACGCAGTATTTT
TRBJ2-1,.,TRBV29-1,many,CSVESRGGSEQFF,TGCAGCGTTGAGTCCAGGGGAGGAAGTGAGCAGTTCTTC
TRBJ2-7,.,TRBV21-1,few,CASSIPRQGYEQYF,TGTGCCAGCAGCATCCCTCGACAGGGGTACGAGCAGTACTTC
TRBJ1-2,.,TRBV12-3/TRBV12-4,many,CASSFRQVDGYTF,TGTGCCAGCAGTTTCAGACAGGTGGATGGCTACACCTTC
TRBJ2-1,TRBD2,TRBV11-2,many,CASSLARGGLGEQFF,TGTGCCAGCAGCTTAGCGCGGGGGGGCTTAGGTGAGCAGTTCTTC
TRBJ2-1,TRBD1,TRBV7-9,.,CASSSRGLLYNEQFF,TGTGCCAGCAGCTCAAGGGGGCTCCTCTACAATGAGCAGTTCTTC